This TCR beta chain originates from a study of CD8+ T cells in alopecia areata. General observations from the study: Researchers report lesional scalp, most notably alopecia totalis/universalis, outstripped normal scalp in clonality.

CDR1 and CDR2 from the germline V gene are SGHRS and YFSETQ. The CDR3 has 14 amino acids. V lost 4 bases, J lost 3 bases, and 13 bases lay in between. It was cDNA, reverse transcribed from extracted RNA, that served as the sequencing template. Assay: immunoSEQ multiplex PCR; the TCRdb copy retains only in-frame clones and omits some. In the table there are about 12,000 clones, 45% to 70% of which are singletons. As part of sample collection, lesional scalp punch biopsies and peripheral blood were taken from alopecia areata patients. As regards this clone: Its specificity is not known.

This sequence originates from a human donor with alopecia areata. The chain is built from TRBV5-1 and TRBJ1-1, with D perhaps matching TRBD1 (5 bases). Sequencing was carried out using skin. The CDR3 coding sequence is TGCGCCAGCAGCGCGGGAGGGACCTACACTGAAGCTTTCTTT. The encoded protein is CASSAGGTYTEAFF. The whole variable domain, filled in from reference TRBV5-1 and TRBJ1-1, reads KAGVTQTPRYLIKTRGQQVTLSCSPISGHRSVSWYQQTPGQGLQFLFEYFSETQRNKGNFPGRFSGRQFSNSRSEMNVSTLELGDSALYLCASSAGGTYTEAFFGQGTRLTVV.